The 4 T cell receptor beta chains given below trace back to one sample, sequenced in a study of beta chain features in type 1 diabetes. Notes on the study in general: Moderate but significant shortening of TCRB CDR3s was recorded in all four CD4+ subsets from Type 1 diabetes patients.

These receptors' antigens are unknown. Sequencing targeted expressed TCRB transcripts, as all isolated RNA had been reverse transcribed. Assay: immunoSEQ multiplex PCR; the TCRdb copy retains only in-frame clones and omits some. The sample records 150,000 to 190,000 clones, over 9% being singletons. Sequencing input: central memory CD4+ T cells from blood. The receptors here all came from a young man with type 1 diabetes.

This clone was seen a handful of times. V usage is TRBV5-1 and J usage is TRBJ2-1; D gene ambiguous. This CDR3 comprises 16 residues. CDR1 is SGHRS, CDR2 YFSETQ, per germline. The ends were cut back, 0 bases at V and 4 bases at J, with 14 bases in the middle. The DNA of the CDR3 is TGCGCCAGCAGCTTGGTAGCCCAAACGACTTACAATGAGCAGTTCTTC. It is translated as CASSLVAQTTYNEQFF.

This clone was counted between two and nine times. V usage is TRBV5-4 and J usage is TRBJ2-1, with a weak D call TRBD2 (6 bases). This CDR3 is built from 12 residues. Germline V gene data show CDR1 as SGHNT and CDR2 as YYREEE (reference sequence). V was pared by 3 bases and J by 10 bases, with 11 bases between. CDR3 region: CASSYGTAEQFF. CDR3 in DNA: TGTGCCAGCAGCTATGGGACTGCAGAGCAGTTCTTC. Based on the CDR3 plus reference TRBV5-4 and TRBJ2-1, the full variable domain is ETGVTQSPTHLIKTRGQQVTLRCSSQSGHNTVSWYQQALGQGPQFIFQYYREEENGRGNFPPRFSGLQFPNYSSELNVNALELDDSALYLCASSYGTAEQFFGPGTRLTVL.

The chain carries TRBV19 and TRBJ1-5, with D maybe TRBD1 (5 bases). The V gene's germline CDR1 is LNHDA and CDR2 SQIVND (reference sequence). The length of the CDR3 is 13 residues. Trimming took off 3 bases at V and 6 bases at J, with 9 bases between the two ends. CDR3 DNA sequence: TGTGCCAGTAGTATCCAACAGGCTCAGCCCCAGCATTTT. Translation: CASSIQQAQPQHF.

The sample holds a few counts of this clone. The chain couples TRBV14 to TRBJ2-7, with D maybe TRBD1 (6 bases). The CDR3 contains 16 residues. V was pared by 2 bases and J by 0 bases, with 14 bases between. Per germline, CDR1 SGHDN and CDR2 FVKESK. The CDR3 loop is CASSQTTGTVSYEQYF. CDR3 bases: TGTGCCAGCAGCCAAACTACAGGGACGGTCTCCTACGAGCAGTACTTC.